This T cell receptor (beta chain) came from a study of OX40 agonist ivuxolimab in advanced cancers. Notes on the study in general: Nonresponders, in some cases, also had low normalized T-cell clonal expansion.

Generated by immunoSEQ multiplex PCR, the TCRdb table keeps only in-frame clones and is missing some. The sample has 75,000 to 100,000 clones, around 88% seen once. Blood draws occurred at baseline, cycle 4 day 1, and cycle 7 day 1. V lost 1 base to trimming and J lost 0 bases, with 8 bases between them. Germline lookup yields CDR1 KGHSH and CDR2 LQKENI. CDR3 length: 15 amino acids. With regard to this clone: What it binds is unknown.

The sequenced sample was CD4+ or CD8+ T cells sorted from blood, obtained in a trial of the OX40 agonist ivuxolimab. The chain has TRBV18 and TRBJ2-3, with D tentatively TRBD2 (5 bases). This TCR was sampled from an adult with an advanced solid tumor such as melanoma, head and neck, liver or kidney cancer. CDR3 residues: CASSPQAASTDTQYF. DNA of the CDR3: TGTGCCAGCTCACCACAAGCGGCTAGCACAGATACGCAGTATTTT.